This T cell receptor (beta chain) was retrieved from a study of T-cell memory formation after mild COVID-19. MiXCR, run by TCRdb on the 5' RACE reads, gives a single entry per CDR3 protein. Of some 350,000 distinct CDR3 sequences detected, approximately 12% appear once; the ten largest clones hold over 20%. This clonotype has just a few counts. Its antigen is unknown. Overall study findings and caveats: CM and EM subsets held most contracting CD4+ clones; EMRA held CD8+ ones. The study detected some responding clones in pre-infection memory, suggesting cross-reactive memory joined. CD4/CD8 balance characterized clones contracting day 15 to 85, and CD4+ skew characterized later expanders.

V lost 11 bases to trimming and J lost 6 bases; unmatched junction nucleotides: 9. The CDR3 covers 13 residues. The V gene's germline CDR1 is SNHLY and CDR2 FYNNEI. The gene calls are TRBV2 and TRBJ2-1, with 8 bases matching TRBD2. The sample comprised PBMCs or a T cell subset sorted from them (not recorded which). The source is a man between 18 and 29 years old who had mild COVID-19 (a few samples of this study predate the infection). Cell type and time point are not known. The DNA of the CDR3 is TGTGCCGGCCGCGGGGGGTCAGGCAATGAGCAGTTCTTC. Residues: CAGRGGSGNEQFF.